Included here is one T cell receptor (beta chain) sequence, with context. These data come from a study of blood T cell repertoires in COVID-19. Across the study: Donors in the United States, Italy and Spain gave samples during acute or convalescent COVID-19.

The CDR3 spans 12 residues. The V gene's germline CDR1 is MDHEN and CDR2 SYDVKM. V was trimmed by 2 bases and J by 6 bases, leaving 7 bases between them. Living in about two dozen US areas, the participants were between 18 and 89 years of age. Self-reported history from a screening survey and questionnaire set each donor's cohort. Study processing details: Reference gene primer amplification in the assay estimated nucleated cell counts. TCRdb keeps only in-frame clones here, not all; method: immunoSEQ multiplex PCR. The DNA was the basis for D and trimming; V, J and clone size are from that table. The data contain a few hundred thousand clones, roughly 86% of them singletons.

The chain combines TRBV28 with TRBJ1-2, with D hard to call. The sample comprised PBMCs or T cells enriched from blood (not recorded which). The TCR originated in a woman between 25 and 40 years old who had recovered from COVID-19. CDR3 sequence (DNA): TGTGCCAGCAGTTTAAGAGAGAATGGCTACACCTTC. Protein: CASSLRENGYTF.